In its sample, the clone carrying this T cell receptor beta chain was seen a few times. RNA transcripts gave rise to amplified TCR beta CDR3 regions. TCR CDR3 regions were first amplified by RT-PCR with HTBI primers. MiXCR, run by TCRdb on the multiplex PCR reads, gives a single entry per CDR3 protein. The sample lists some 550,000 distinct CDR3 sequences; roughly 20% were seen once. The data derive from a study of T cells in Graves' hyperthyroidism and ophthalmopathy. Not enrolled were patients with uncontrolled infection, other autoimmune disease, pregnancy or lactation. Germline CDR1 reads SGHDN; CDR2 reads FVKESK. V was pared by 0 bases and J by 1 base, with 3 bases of the junction left unmatched. This CDR3 has 15 amino acids.

The sequence was obtained from a man younger than 35 with Graves' hyperthyroidism. The V call is TRBV14, the J call TRBJ2-7, with 7 bases aligning to TRBD2. Sequenced: blood. The CDR3 spells CASSQESGGSYEQYF. The CDR3 DNA follows: TGTGCCAGCAGCCAAGAGTCCGGGGGGTCCTACGAGCAGTACTTC.